A selection of T cell receptor beta chains follows, all from one sample in a study of sequential checkpoint blockade in melanoma. Using immunoSEQ multiplex PCR, the repertoire was profiled, and TCRdb retains in-frame clones only, with some absent. The data show about 3,200 clones, 15% to 20% seen once. Source: tumor tissue (inferred from file names), taken from a patient given nivolumab and ipilimumab in sequence. The source is a human donor with melanoma. The CDR3 runs from the conserved cysteine through the conserved F or W. The order of the fields is clone size, J gene, D gene, V gene, CDR3 protein, CDR3 DNA. A D gene is named only where the DNA matches it firmly. Clone size is given for some rows only: seen once, a few or many times, or a class if the clone is expanded.

- | TRBJ1-6 | TRBD1 | TRBV6-8 | CASSGGGTGTSTTPLHF | TGTGCCAGCAGTGGAGGTGGGACAGGGACTTCTACGACACCCCTCCACTTT
- | TRBJ2-7 | - | TRBV18 | CASSPSSVPYEQYF | TGTGCCAGCTCACCAAGCTCAGTCCCCTACGAGCAGTACTTC
- | TRBJ1-1 | - | TRBV5-1 | CASSLASKGPNTEAFF | TGCGCCAGCAGCTTGGCCTCTAAGGGGCCGAACACTGAAGCTTTCTTT
medium-sized | TRBJ2-6 | - | TRBV11-3 | CASTPRSFAGANVLTF | TGTGCCAGCACCCCCAGGTCGTTCGCTGGGGCCAACGTCCTGACTTTC
- | TRBJ2-2 | - | TRBV28 | CASSTGQLATGELFF | TGTGCCAGCAGCACCGGACAGCTTGCGACCGGGGAGCTGTTTTTT
medium-sized | TRBJ2-7 | - | TRBV6-1 | CASSEARFLAESSYEQYF | TGTGCCAGCAGTGAAGCGCGGTTCTTAGCGGAGAGCTCCTACGAGCAGTACTTC
few | TRBJ1-4 | - | TRBV9 | CASSPFMSGTTNEKLFF | TGTGCCAGCAGCCCCTTCATGAGTGGGACAACTAATGAAAAACTGTTTTTT
medium-sized | TRBJ2-5 | TRBD1 | TRBV6-8 | CASRPTGEETQYF | TGTGCCAGCAGGCCAACAGGGGAAGAGACCCAGTACTTC
few | TRBJ2-7 | - | TRBV6-8 | CASSRVREREQYF | TGTGCCAGCAGTCGGGTCAGGGAACGCGAGCAGTACTTC
few | TRBJ2-7 | TRBD1 | TRBV6-8 | CASSSDRVRQYF | TGTGCCAGCAGCTCCGACAGGGTGCGGCAGTACTTC